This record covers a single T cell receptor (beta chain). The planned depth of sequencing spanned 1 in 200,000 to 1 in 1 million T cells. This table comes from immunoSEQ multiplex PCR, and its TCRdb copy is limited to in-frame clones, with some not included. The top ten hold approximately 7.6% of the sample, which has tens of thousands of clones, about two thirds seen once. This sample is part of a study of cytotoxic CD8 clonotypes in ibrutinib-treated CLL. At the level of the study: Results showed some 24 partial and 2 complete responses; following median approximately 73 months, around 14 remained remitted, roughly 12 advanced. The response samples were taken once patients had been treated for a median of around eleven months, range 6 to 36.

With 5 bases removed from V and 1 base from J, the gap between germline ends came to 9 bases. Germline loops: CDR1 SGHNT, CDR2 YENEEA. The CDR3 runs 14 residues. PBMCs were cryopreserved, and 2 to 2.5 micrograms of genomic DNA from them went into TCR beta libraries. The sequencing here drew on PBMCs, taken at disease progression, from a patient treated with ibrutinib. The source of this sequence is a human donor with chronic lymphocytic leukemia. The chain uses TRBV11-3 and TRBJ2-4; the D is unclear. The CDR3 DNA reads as TGTGCCAGCAGCCCAAGGTGGGCCAAAAACATTCAGTACTTC. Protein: CASSPRWAKNIQYF.